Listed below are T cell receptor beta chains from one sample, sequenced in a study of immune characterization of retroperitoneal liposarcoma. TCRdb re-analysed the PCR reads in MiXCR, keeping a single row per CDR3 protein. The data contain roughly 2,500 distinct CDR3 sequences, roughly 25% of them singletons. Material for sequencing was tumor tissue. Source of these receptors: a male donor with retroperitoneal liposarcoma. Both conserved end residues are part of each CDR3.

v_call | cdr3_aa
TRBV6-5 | CASRAGTF
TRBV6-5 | CASRPPGTSNEKLFF
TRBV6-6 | CASSYRGQSYEQYF
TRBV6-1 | CASSEGGGNPYEQYF
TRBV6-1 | CATDRTGKETQFF
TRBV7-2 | CASSLEPLIQLAGFEQFF
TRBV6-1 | CASTPSGGGGYEQYF
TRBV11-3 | CASSEGHSTYQETQYF
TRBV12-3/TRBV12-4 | CASSFLNEQYF
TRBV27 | CASSLTSGTYNEQFF